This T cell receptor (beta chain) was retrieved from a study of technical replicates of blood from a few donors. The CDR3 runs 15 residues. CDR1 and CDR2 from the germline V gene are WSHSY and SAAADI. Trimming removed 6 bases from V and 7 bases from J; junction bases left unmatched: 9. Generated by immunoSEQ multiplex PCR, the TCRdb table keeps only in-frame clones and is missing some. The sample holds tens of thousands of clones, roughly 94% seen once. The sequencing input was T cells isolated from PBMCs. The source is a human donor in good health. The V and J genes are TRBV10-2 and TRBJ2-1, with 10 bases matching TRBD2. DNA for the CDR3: TGCGCCAGCAGCGCCCCGGGACTAGCGTATAATGAGCAGTTCTTC. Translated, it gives CASSAPGLAYNEQFF.